This T cell receptor (beta chain) was retrieved from a study of blood T cells in healthy people across ages. A note on this clonotype: The antigen remains undetermined.

A second roughly 6 to 11 cycle PCR used barcoded and J-beta primers. TCRdb ran MiXCR on the 5' RACE reads and lists one entry per CDR3 protein. Here the sample spans about 640,000 distinct CDR3 sequences, less than 35% being singletons. The donors, all healthy, were Caucasians living in Russia, aged roughly 6 to 90. Approximately 10 milliliters was the volume of peripheral blood drawn from each donor. Study-level points and caveats: With donor CMV status unknown, expanded clonotype changes were possibly confounded. Versus aged donors, long-lived donors had higher diversity and more naive CD4+ cells.

Material for sequencing was blood. The receptor's source is a woman of 80 years or more in good health.

The chain's CDR3 is CASSLYGSGQGDYGYTF. CDR3 coding DNA: TGTGCCAGCAGCTTGTATGGTTCGGGACAGGGAGACTATGGCTACACCTTC. The rearrangement links TRBV5-6 to TRBJ1-2; TRBD1 matches at 9 bases. V lost 1 base to trimming and J lost 3 bases; unmatched junction nucleotides: 10. Germline CDR1 reads SGHDT; CDR2 reads YYEEEE. CDR3 size: 17 residues.